These T cell receptor beta chains were read from a single sample in a study of shared clonotypes between healthy human individuals. Libraries were prepared by immunoSEQ multiplex PCR; TCRdb keeps only in-frame clonotypes and omits some of them. Found here are roughly 2,000,000 clones, about 95% of them singletons; the top ten hold roughly 1%. Sequenced material: naive CD8+ T cells sorted from blood. The receptors shown here come from a man between 18 and 35 years old in good health. Both conserved end residues are part of each CDR3. The D gene is left open where the match is weak. Expanded clones get a size class; other rows say once, few or many, or leave the size out.

>NA|TRBD1|TRBV28|TRBJ2-7
CASSLSRDRGQHEQYF
TGTGCCAGCAGTCTCAGCCGGGACAGGGGGCAGCACGAGCAGTACTTC
>NA|NA|TRBV7-9|TRBJ1-2
CASSLQTQTASRYGYTF
TGTGCCAGCAGCTTACAAACTCAGACAGCCTCTCGCTATGGCTACACCTTC
>NA|NA|TRBV11-2|TRBJ1-5
CASSLNPGGNQPQHF
TGTGCCAGCAGCTTAAACCCAGGAGGCAATCAGCCCCAGCATTTT
>NA|NA|TRBV7-2|TRBJ1-1
CASSSEGWTEAFF
TGTGCCAGCAGCTCCGAGGGCTGGACTGAAGCTTTCTTT
>NA|NA|TRBV30|TRBJ2-7
CAWRGPSDWYEQYF
TGTGCCTGGAGGGGGCCAAGCGACTGGTACGAGCAGTACTTC
>few|NA|TRBV6-1|TRBJ1-3
CASHNGNTIYF
TGTGCCAGCCACAACGGAAACACCATATATTTT
>once|TRBD2|TRBV5-6|TRBJ2-7
CASSSGTSSYEQYF
TGTGCCAGCAGCTCCGGGACTAGCTCCTACGAGCAGTACTTC
>NA|NA|TRBV6-6|TRBJ2-1
CASSRDWEGEQFF
TGTGCCAGCAGCCGCGACTGGGAAGGTGAGCAGTTCTTC
>NA|NA|TRBV5-4|TRBJ2-7
CASSSIGLYEQYF
TGTGCCAGCAGCTCGATTGGATTATACGAGCAGTACTTC
>NA|TRBD2|TRBV30|TRBJ2-1
CAWSEFSGGPYNEQFF
TGTGCCTGGAGTGAGTTTAGCGGGGGACCATACAATGAGCAGTTCTTC
>NA|TRBD1|TRBV6-1|TRBJ1-6
CASSEHRGDSPLHF
TGTGCCAGCAGTGAACACAGGGGAGATTCACCCCTCCACTTT
>NA|NA|TRBV27|TRBJ1-2
CASSLGENYGYTF
TGTGCCAGCAGTTTGGGGGAAAACTATGGCTACACCTTC
>NA|NA|TRBV19|TRBJ2-1
CASSLDTSYNEQFF
TGTGCCAGTAGTCTGGACACCTCCTACAATGAGCAGTTCTTC
>NA|NA|TRBV7-2|TRBJ1-5
CASSLVGSNQPQHF
TGTGCCAGCAGCTTGGTAGGTTCCAATCAGCCCCAGCATTTT
>NA|NA|TRBV7-9|TRBJ2-7
CASSLGWPGASYEQYF
TGTGCCAGCAGCTTAGGATGGCCAGGGGCTTCCTACGAGCAGTACTTC
>NA|NA|TRBV6-5|TRBJ2-3
CASSYVMADTQYF
TGTGCCAGCAGTTACGTCATGGCCGATACGCAGTATTTT
>NA|NA|TRBV19|TRBJ2-2
CASSIDLWEEETPFF
TGTGCCAGTAGTATAGATCTATGGGAGGAGGAAACCCCGTTTTTT
>NA|NA|TRBV5-5|TRBJ2-2
CASSWTPNTGELFF
TGTGCCAGCAGCTGGACGCCAAACACCGGGGAGCTGTTTTTT
>NA|NA|TRBV6-6|TRBJ2-4
CASSFKGVMDIQYF
TGTGCCAGCAGTTTCAAGGGGGTTATGGACATTCAGTACTTC
>NA|TRBD1|TRBV10-1|TRBJ2-7
CASSPGTVYEQYF
TGCGCCAGCAGTCCCGGGACAGTCTACGAGCAGTACTTC
>NA|NA|TRBV6-4|TRBJ2-7
CASSDNNRADYYEQYF
TGTGCCAGCAGTGACAATAATCGGGCAGATTACTACGAGCAGTACTTC
>NA|NA|TRBV18|TRBJ2-2
CASSPEQGMYTGELFF
TGTGCCAGCTCACCAGAGCAGGGCATGTACACCGGGGAGCTGTTTTTT
>NA|TRBD1|TRBV28|TRBJ2-7
CASSWGQGTTYEQYF
TGTGCCAGCAGTTGGGGACAGGGAACTACCTACGAGCAGTACTTC
>NA|TRBD2|TRBV30|TRBJ2-2
CAVSTSGHTGELFF
TGTGCCGTATCCACTAGCGGACACACCGGGGAGCTGTTTTTT
>NA|TRBD2|TRBV6-6|TRBJ2-2
CASSFLAGENTGELFF
TGTGCCAGCAGTTTCCTAGCGGGAGAGAACACCGGGGAGCTGTTTTTT
>NA|TRBD2|TRBV10-3|TRBJ2-2
CAISLVAGENTGELFF
TGTGCCATCAGTTTAGTAGCGGGGGAGAACACCGGGGAGCTGTTTTTT
>NA|TRBD1|TRBV7-3|TRBJ2-7
CASSLRGGADEQYF
TGTGCCAGCAGCTTGCGAGGGGGCGCGGACGAGCAGTACTTC
>NA|NA|TRBV6-1|TRBJ2-1
CASSSISYNEQFF
TGTGCCAGCAGTTCGATATCCTACAATGAGCAGTTCTTC
>NA|TRBD1|TRBV9|TRBJ2-7
CASSVGGDSWYEQYF
TGTGCCAGCAGCGTAGGTGGGGACAGCTGGTACGAGCAGTACTTC
>NA|TRBD1|TRBV5-1|TRBJ1-2
CASSLAPTGLYGYTF
TGCGCCAGCAGCTTGGCCCCGACAGGGCTTTATGGCTACACCTTC
>NA|NA|TRBV19|TRBJ1-1
CASSIAGVTEAFF
TGTGCCAGTAGTATAGCAGGGGTTACTGAAGCTTTCTTT
>NA|NA|TRBV7-6|TRBJ1-1
CASSLGGGEAFF
TGTGCCAGCAGCTTAGGAGGGGGTGAAGCTTTCTTT
>NA|TRBD2|TRBV7-2|TRBJ2-5
CASSLWTSGISETQYF
TGTGCCAGCAGCTTATGGACTAGCGGGATATCGGAGACCCAGTACTTC
>NA|NA|TRBV29-1|TRBJ2-2
CSVDPGTGELFF
TGCAGCGTTGACCCCGGAACCGGGGAGCTGTTTTTT
>once|NA|TRBV7-2|TRBJ2-5
CASSQGTLGTQYF
TGTGCCAGCAGCCAGGGGACTCTAGGGACCCAGTACTTC